The sequence of this T cell receptor beta chain was determined in a study of T cell responses to AZD1222 COVID-19 vaccine. Overall study: Some second doses came at about 4 weeks and others at about 12 weeks; these were pooled.

Study conclusions and caveats: Clonal diversity may have been underestimated in mostly white British donors. Repertoires were collected only later (after the peak T cell response had occurred).

Here immunoSEQ multiplex PCR was the method, and the copy in TCRdb shows in-frame clones only, minus some. The sample includes about 130,000 clones, 92% of them seen just once. CDR3 length: 16 residues. With 4 bases clipped from V and 2 bases from J, the junction kept 9 bases outside the gene matches. The germline gives CDR1 SGHRS, CDR2 YFSETQ. In the case of this clone: Its antigen remains unidentified.

V gene TRBV5-1 combines with J gene TRBJ1-1, with 9 bases aligning to TRBD1. The material sequenced was peripheral blood, taken on day 0 of AZD1222 vaccination. The TCR sequence derives from an adult in good health. Written as DNA, the CDR3 is TGCGCCAGCAGCCCGAGGGACAGGGACAGTAACACTGAAGCTTTCTTT. Translating it yields CASSPRDRDSNTEAFF.